This TCR beta chain was sequenced in a study of identical twins. Template switching added a universal primer binding site, and final cDNA carried unique molecular identifiers. TCRdb re-analysed the 5' RACE reads in MiXCR, keeping a single row per CDR3 protein. The table records some 600,000 distinct CDR3 sequences, roughly 6.6% of them present only once. On this clonotype: Its antigen is currently unknown.

This CDR3 region has 13 residues. V lost 2 bases and J 2 bases, leaving 8 bases between the germline ends. Per the germline V gene, CDR1 is DFQATT and CDR2 is SNEGSKA (reference sequence). Whole-study findings and limits: There is a chance that invariant MAIT and iNKT cells partially muddied zero-insertion analyses. The abundant beta clonotypes from cord blood had fewer insertions, and memory repertoires had none of this.

This same sample was also taken into another study, of yellow fever vaccine responses in identical twins. This second report adds: Vaccine-induced T cell responses in twins were reportedly observed to appear partly convergent, partly personalized.

This chain connects TRBV20-1 to TRBJ2-3; unclear D gene. This TCR was recovered from a young woman in good health. Sequenced sample: PBMCs. The CDR3 protein is CSARRVDTDTQYF. DNA of the CDR3: TGCAGTGCTAGAAGGGTCGACACAGATACGCAGTATTTT.